Detailed here is one TCR beta chain. Its antigen remains unidentified. The V gene lost 5 bases and the J gene lost 10 bases, with 20 bases spanning the gap. Germline CDR1 and CDR2: MNHEY and SVGAGI. The CDR3 is made up of 14 amino acids. These data come from a study of chemoradiotherapy in HPV16-positive cancers. Whole-study findings and limits: For HPV16-positive patients, expanding HPV-responsive T cells associated with longer recurrence-free survival. Only a couple of HPV16-positive patients supplied the functional HPV-specificity definition. During treatment, candidate HPV-specific clones and E7-related motifs expanded in tumor.

Samples were taken several times over chemoradiotherapy. Sequencing used immunoSEQ multiplex PCR; TCRdb keeps in-frame clones, though not all of them. The sample carries 29,000 or so clones, roughly 93% recorded once. The gene calls are TRBV6-5 and TRBJ2-5, with a tentative D call TRBD2 (6 bases). The specimen was blood, collected from a patient who underwent chemoradiotherapy. The source of this sequence is a human donor with HPV-associated anogenital cancer. CDR3 bases: TGTGCCAGCAGTCCGTACGGGACTCCCGGATACCAGTACTTC. Translation: CASSPYGTPGYQYF.